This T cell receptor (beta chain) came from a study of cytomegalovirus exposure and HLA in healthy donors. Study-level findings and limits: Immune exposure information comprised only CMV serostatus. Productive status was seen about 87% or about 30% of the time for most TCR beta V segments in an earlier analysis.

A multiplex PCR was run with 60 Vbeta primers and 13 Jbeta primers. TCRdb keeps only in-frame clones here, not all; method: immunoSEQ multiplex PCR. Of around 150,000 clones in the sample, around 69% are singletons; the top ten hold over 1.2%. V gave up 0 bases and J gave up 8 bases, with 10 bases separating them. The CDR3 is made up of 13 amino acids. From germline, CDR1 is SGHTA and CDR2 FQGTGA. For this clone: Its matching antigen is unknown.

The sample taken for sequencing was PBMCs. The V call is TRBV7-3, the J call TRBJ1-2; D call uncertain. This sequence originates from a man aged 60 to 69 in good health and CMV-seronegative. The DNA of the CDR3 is TGTGCCAGCAGCTTAACCGCCGGGGAGGGCTACACCTTC. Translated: CASSLTAGEGYTF.